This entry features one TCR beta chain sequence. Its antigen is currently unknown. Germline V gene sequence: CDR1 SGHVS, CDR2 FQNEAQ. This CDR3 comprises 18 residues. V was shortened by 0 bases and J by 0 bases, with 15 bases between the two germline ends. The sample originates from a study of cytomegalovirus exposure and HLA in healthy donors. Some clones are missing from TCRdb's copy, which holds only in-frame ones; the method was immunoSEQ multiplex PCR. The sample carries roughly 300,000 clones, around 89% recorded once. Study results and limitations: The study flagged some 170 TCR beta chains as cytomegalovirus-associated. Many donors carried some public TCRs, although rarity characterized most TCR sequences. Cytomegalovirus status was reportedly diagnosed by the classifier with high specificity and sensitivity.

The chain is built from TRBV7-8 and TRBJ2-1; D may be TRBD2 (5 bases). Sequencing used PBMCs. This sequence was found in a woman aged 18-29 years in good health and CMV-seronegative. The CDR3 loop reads CASSLAWLAQSSYNEQFF. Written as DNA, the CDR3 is TGTGCCAGCAGCTTAGCGTGGCTAGCACAGAGCTCCTACAATGAGCAGTTCTTC.